Listed below are T cell receptor beta chains from one sample, sequenced in a study of cytomegalovirus exposure and HLA in healthy donors. The protocol was immunoSEQ multiplex PCR, while the TCRdb copy is restricted to in-frame clones and leaves out a portion. The sample lists 150,000 or so clones, 65% to 85% seen once, with roughly 4.2% in the top ten. Source material: PBMCs. The receptor set was obtained from a male donor in good health and CMV-seronegative. CDR3s include the opening cysteine and the closing phenylalanine or tryptophan. D genes are given only for firm matches. Clone size appears in some rows only: once, few, many, or a class for an expanded clone.

TRBV7-2	TRBD2	NA	TRBJ2-1	CASTGTSGPVEQFF	TGTGCCAGCACCGGGACTAGCGGGCCTGTTGAGCAGTTCTTC
TRBV5-1	TRBD1	NA	TRBJ2-7	CASSPPTGNPYEQYF	TGCGCCAGCAGCCCGCCGACAGGGAACCCCTACGAGCAGTACTTC
TRBV7-8	NA	NA	TRBJ2-1	CASSSWGERGGLHNEQFF	TGTGCCAGCAGCTCCTGGGGGGAGAGAGGAGGGTTACACAATGAGCAGTTCTTC
TRBV4-2	NA	NA	TRBJ2-4	CASSQDLLAGLTKNIQYF	TGTGCCAGCAGCCAAGATCTTTTGGCGGGGCTCACCAAAAACATTCAGTACTTC
TRBV13	TRBD1	once	TRBJ1-2	CASSLTELGQGANYGYTF	TGTGCCAGCAGCCTCACTGAGTTGGGACAGGGTGCTAACTATGGCTACACCTTC
TRBV7-7	TRBD2	NA	TRBJ2-1	CASSLGPLAGNNEQFF	TGTGCTAGCAGCTTAGGGCCTCTAGCGGGGAACAATGAGCAGTTCTTC
TRBV27	TRBD1	NA	TRBJ2-7	CATRQGIYEQYF	TGTGCCACTCGACAGGGGATCTACGAGCAGTACTTC
TRBV7-2	TRBD2	NA	TRBJ2-7	CASSRSSGIYEQYF	TGTGCCAGCAGCCGGTCTAGCGGAATCTACGAGCAGTACTTC
TRBV11-2	TRBD1	NA	TRBJ2-5	CASSLGQGADYFQETQYF	TGTGCCAGCAGCTTAGGACAGGGGGCCGATTACTTCCAAGAGACCCAGTACTTC
TRBV20-1	NA	NA	TRBJ2-3	CSARQTDTQYF	TGCAGTGCTAGACAAACAGATACGCAGTATTTT
TRBV9	TRBD1	NA	TRBJ1-2	CASSVGQGHYGYTF	TGTGCCAGCAGCGTAGGACAGGGGCACTATGGCTACACCTTC
TRBV6-5	TRBD1	NA	TRBJ2-7	CASRRTGLGYEQYF	TGTGCCAGCAGACGGACAGGGTTGGGCTACGAGCAGTACTTC
TRBV5-6	NA	NA	TRBJ2-7	CASTSTGYEQYF	TGTGCCAGCACCTCAACAGGGTACGAGCAGTACTTC
TRBV7-9	TRBD1	NA	TRBJ2-7	CASSFGDRGHEQYF	TGTGCCAGCAGCTTCGGGGACAGGGGGCACGAGCAGTACTTC
TRBV6-1	NA	once	TRBJ1-5	CASSEARVSNQPQHF	TGTGCCAGCAGTGAAGCGAGGGTGTCCAATCAGCCCCAGCATTTT
TRBV25-1	TRBD1	NA	TRBJ1-5	CASSQTGRNQPQHF	TGTGCCAGCAGCCAGACAGGGCGCAATCAGCCCCAGCATTTT
TRBV6-5	NA	NA	TRBJ1-1	CASSVQGYTEAFF	TGTGCCAGCAGTGTACAGGGCTACACTGAAGCTTTCTTT
TRBV2	NA	NA	TRBJ1-6	CASYSGVANSPLHF	TGTGCCAGCTATTCCGGGGTGGCGAATTCACCCCTCCACTTT
TRBV6-5	NA	NA	TRBJ1-2	CASSEAVIYWTF	TGTGCCAGCAGTGAAGCTGTGATTTATTGGACCTTC
TRBV14	NA	few	TRBJ2-1	CASSRPGRPYNEQFF	TGTGCCAGCAGCCGGCCAGGCCGCCCCTACAATGAGCAGTTCTTC
TRBV5-4	TRBD2	NA	TRBJ2-3	CASRLLAGADTQYF	TGTGCCAGCAGACTCTTAGCGGGAGCAGATACGCAGTATTTT
TRBV10-3	TRBD1	NA	TRBJ1-1	CAITETGQGSFAFF	TGTGCCATCACTGAAACCGGACAGGGTTCTTTTGCTTTCTTT
TRBV9	NA	NA	TRBJ2-1	CASSVTDYNEQFF	TGTGCCAGCAGCGTAACAGATTACAATGAGCAGTTCTTC
TRBV9	NA	NA	TRBJ2-7	CASSVDGGVRAYEQYF	TGTGCCAGCAGCGTAGACGGAGGGGTACGGGCTTACGAGCAGTACTTC
TRBV7-2	TRBD2	few	TRBJ2-5	CASSSAVTSGWGKTQYF	TGTGCCAGCAGCTCAGCCGTGACTAGCGGGTGGGGAAAGACCCAGTACTTC
TRBV7-9	NA	NA	TRBJ1-2	CASSLPGIYGYTF	TGTGCCAGCAGCTTACCAGGGATCTATGGCTACACCTTC
TRBV6-1	TRBD2	NA	TRBJ2-1	CASSSSGTSYNEQFF	TGTGCCAGCAGTTCCAGCGGGACCTCCTACAATGAGCAGTTCTTC
TRBV5-4	NA	NA	TRBJ1-5	CASSSDRVNQPQHF	TGTGCCAGCAGTTCTGACAGAGTCAATCAGCCCCAGCATTTT
TRBV7-9	NA	few	TRBJ1-1	CASSYSGNTEAFF	TGTGCCAGCAGCTATTCCGGGAACACTGAAGCTTTCTTT
TRBV9	TRBD1	NA	TRBJ2-2	CASSALDRGLGELFF	TGTGCCAGCAGCGCCTTGGACAGGGGGTTGGGGGAGCTGTTTTTT
TRBV15	NA	NA	TRBJ1-3	CATSRDYNFRGLTNTIYF	TGTGCCACCAGCAGAGATTACAACTTTAGGGGGTTGACAAACACCATATATTTT
TRBV6-1	NA	NA	TRBJ1-1	CASIPAWSTNTEAFF	TGTGCCAGCATTCCCGCGTGGTCAACTAACACTGAAGCTTTCTTT
TRBV15	TRBD1	few	TRBJ1-2	CATSRAGQVYGYTF	TGTGCCACCAGCAGAGCTGGACAGGTTTATGGCTACACCTTC
TRBV27	NA	NA	TRBJ1-1	CASSLLGDTEAFF	TGTGCCAGCAGTTTATTAGGGGACACTGAAGCTTTCTTT
TRBV19	NA	NA	TRBJ2-4	CASSMRWENIQYF	TGTGCCAGTAGTATGCGGTGGGAAAACATTCAGTACTTC
TRBV5-1	NA	NA	TRBJ2-3	CASSLEPADTQYF	TGCGCCAGCAGCTTGGAGCCGGCAGATACGCAGTATTTT
TRBV6-1	NA	few	TRBJ2-2	CASSLGLGSGELFF	TGTGCCAGCAGTCTGGGACTTGGGTCCGGGGAGCTGTTTTTT
TRBV7-9	TRBD1	NA	TRBJ2-1	CASSFLRTGVDEQFF	TGTGCCAGCAGTTTCCTAAGGACAGGGGTTGATGAGCAGTTCTTC
TRBV5-5	TRBD1	NA	TRBJ1-3	CASSLSGGHSGNTIYF	TGTGCCAGCAGCTTGTCAGGGGGTCACTCTGGAAACACCATATATTTT
TRBV28	TRBD2	NA	TRBJ2-5	CATMRASGPQETQYF	TGTGCCACTATGAGGGCTAGCGGGCCCCAAGAGACCCAGTACTTC
TRBV2	TRBD2	NA	TRBJ2-7	CASSEARGTSANYEQYF	TGTGCCAGCAGTGAAGCGCGGGGGACTAGCGCCAACTACGAGCAGTACTTC
TRBV27	NA	NA	TRBJ2-2	CASSPTANTGELFF	TGTGCCAGCAGTCCGACAGCGAACACCGGGGAGCTGTTTTTT
TRBV2	NA	NA	TRBJ2-3	CASRPRGGQQGTFNTDTQYF	TGTGCCAGCAGGCCGAGGGGCGGTCAACAGGGTACGTTCAACACAGATACGCAGTATTTT
TRBV7-2	NA	NA	TRBJ2-2	CASSKQGTGELFF	TGTGCCAGCAGCAAGCAGGGTACCGGGGAGCTGTTTTTT
TRBV19	TRBD1	NA	TRBJ1-5	CASSPTGGRSDNQPQHF	TGTGCCAGTAGTCCGACAGGGGGAAGGTCCGACAATCAGCCCCAGCATTTT
TRBV19	TRBD2	NA	TRBJ2-5	CASSTTSGGYRETQYF	TGTGCCAGTAGTACGACTAGCGGGGGCTACCGGGAGACCCAGTACTTC
TRBV27	NA	NA	TRBJ1-1	CASSSGTLAFF	TGTGCCAGCAGTTCGGGGACTTTGGCTTTCTTT
TRBV4-1	NA	NA	TRBJ1-1	CASTGRGVTEAFF	TGCGCCAGCACGGGACGGGGGGTAACTGAAGCTTTCTTT
TRBV13	NA	NA	TRBJ1-1	CASSPRIGVNTEAFF	TGTGCCAGCAGCCCTAGGATAGGGGTGAACACTGAAGCTTTCTTT
TRBV15	TRBD1	NA	TRBJ1-3	CATSTGQGNGNTIYF	TGTGCCACCAGCACTGGACAGGGCAATGGAAACACCATATATTTT
TRBV4-1	NA	NA	TRBJ2-7	CASSQRQDNEQYF	TGCGCCAGCAGCCAAAGACAGGATAACGAGCAGTACTTC
TRBV7-2	TRBD1	few	TRBJ2-7	CASNDPGQTSFEQYF	TGTGCCAGCAACGATCCGGGACAGACCTCTTTCGAGCAGTACTTC